This entry lists 5 T cell receptor beta chains sequenced from one sample in a study of low-dose radiotherapy and immunotherapy resistance in tumors. First-strand cDNA relied on TRAV- and TRBV-specific primers spanning alpha and beta chains. With a V-primer adapter and a constant-region primer, TCRs were amplified for about 19 PCR cycles. TCRdb re-called the reads with MiXCR, one entry per CDR3 protein. Of about 64,000 distinct CDR3 sequences listed, more than 25% were seen once; the top ten hold 6.6%. Time point: before trial treatment. The sequencing used PBMCs, collected before treatment. The receptors originated from a male donor with rectosigmoid adenocarcinoma.

This clonotype was recorded a few times. This rearrangement joins TRBV12-3 or TRBV12-4 to TRBJ2-6; no definite D call. This CDR3 has 15 residues. Trimming took off 4 bases at V and 2 bases at J, with 9 bases between the two ends. The CDR3 coding sequence is TGTGCCAGCAGTTCCGCAGGTGCTGGGGCCAACGTCCTGACTTTC. It translates to CASSSAGAGANVLTF.

This clonotype came up many times. The gene calls are TRBV3-1 and TRBJ2-7; D not resolved. The CDR3 totals 15 residues. The V and J ends lost 0 bases and 2 bases respectively, with 11 bases between them. The germline V gene encodes CDR1 LGHDT and CDR2 YNNKEL (reference sequence). In nucleotides, the CDR3 is TGTGCCAGCAGCCAAGAAAGTCTGGGCACCTACGAGCAGTACTTC. Its translation: CASSQESLGTYEQYF.

This clonotype was counted a single time. A read error likely explains this, since a far larger clone differs by one base. The V call is TRBV13, the J call TRBJ1-1; tentatively, D is TRBD1 (6 bases). This CDR3 has 14 amino acids. Trimming cost V 6 bases and J 5 bases, with 16 bases left between them. Germline loops: CDR1 PRHDT, CDR2 FYEKMQ (reference sequence). The CDR3 region is CASSVRQASTEAFF. DNA of the CDR3: TGTGCCAGCAGTGTTCGACAGGCAAGTACTGAAGCTTTCTTT. Full variable domain (outside the CDR3, taken from reference TRBV13 and TRBJ1-1): AAGVIQSPRHLIKEKRETATLKCYPIPRHDTVYWYQQGPGQDPQFLISFYEKMQSDKGSIPDRFSAQQFSDYHSELNMSSLELGDSALYFCASSVRQASTEAFFGQGTRLTVV.

The sample holds many counts of this clonotype. The V and J genes are TRBV7-3 and TRBJ2-2, with 14 bases fitting TRBD2. V shed 4 bases, J shed 7 bases, and the junction held 11 bases outside the gene matches. CDR1 is SGHTA, CDR2 FQGTGA, per germline. This CDR3 contains 18 residues. The CDR3 is CASSSSLTSGRDGGELFF. DNA of the CDR3: TGTGCCAGCAGCTCCTCCTTGACTAGCGGGAGGGACGGCGGGGAGCTGTTTTTT.

V usage is TRBV3-1 and J usage is TRBJ2-7; D ambiguous. The CDR3 runs 12 residues. V was cut by 4 bases and J by 7 bases, with 11 bases left in between. The germline CDR1 and CDR2 sequences are LGHDT and YNNKEL (reference sequence). The CDR3 DNA is TGTGCCAGCAGCCCAGGTCATGCGGAGCAGTACTTC. Amino acid sequence: CASSPGHAEQYF.